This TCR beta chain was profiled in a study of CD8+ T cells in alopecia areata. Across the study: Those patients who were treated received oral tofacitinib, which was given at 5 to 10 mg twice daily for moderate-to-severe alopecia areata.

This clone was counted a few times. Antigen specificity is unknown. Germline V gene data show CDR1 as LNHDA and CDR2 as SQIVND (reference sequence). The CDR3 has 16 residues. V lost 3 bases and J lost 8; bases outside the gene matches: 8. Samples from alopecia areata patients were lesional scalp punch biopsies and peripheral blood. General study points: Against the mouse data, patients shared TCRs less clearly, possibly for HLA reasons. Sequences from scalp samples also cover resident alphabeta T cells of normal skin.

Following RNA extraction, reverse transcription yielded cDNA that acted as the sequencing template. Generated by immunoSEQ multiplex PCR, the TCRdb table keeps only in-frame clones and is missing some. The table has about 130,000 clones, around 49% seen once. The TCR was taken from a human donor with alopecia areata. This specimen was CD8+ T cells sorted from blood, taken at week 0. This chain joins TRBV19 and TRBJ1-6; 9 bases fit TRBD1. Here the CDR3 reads CASSIRQGDPYSPLHF. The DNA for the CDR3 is TGTGCCAGTAGTATCCGACAGGGGGATCCGTATTCACCCCTCCACTTT.